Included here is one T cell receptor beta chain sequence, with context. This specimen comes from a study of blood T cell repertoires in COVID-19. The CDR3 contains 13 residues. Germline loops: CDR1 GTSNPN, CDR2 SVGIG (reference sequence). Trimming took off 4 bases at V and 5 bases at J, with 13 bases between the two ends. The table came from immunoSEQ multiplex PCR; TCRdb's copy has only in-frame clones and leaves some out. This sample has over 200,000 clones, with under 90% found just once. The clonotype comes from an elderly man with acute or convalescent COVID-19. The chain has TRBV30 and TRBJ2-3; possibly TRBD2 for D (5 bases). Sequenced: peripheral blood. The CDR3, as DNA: TGTGCCTGGAATCTCGGGGTGCAAGATACGCAGTATTTT. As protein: CAWNLGVQDTQYF.